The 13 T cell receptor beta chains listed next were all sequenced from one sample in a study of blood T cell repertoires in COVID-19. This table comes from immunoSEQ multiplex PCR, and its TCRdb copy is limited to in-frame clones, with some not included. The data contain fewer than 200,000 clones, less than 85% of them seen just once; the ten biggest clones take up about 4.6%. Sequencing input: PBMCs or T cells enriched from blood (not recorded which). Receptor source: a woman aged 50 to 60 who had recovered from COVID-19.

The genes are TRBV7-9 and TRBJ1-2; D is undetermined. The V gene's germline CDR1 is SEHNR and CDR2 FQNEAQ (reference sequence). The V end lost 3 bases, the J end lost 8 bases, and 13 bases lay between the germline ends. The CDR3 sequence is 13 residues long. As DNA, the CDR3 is TGTGCCAGCAGCTTCGGAGGTGATGGAGGCTACACCTTC. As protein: CASSFGGDGGYTF.

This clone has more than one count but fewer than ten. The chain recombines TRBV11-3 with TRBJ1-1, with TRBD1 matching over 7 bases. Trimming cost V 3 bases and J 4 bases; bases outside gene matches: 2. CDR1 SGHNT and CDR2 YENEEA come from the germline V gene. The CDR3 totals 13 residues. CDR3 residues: CASSFTGVTEAFF. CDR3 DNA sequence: TGTGCCAGCAGCTTCACAGGGGTCACTGAAGCTTTCTTT.

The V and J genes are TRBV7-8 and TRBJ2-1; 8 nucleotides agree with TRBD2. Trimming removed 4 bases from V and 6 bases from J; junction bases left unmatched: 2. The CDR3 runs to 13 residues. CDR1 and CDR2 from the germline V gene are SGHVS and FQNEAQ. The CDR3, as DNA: TGTGCCAGCAGCTCGGGACTAGGCAATGAGCAGTTCTTC. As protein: CASSSGLGNEQFF.

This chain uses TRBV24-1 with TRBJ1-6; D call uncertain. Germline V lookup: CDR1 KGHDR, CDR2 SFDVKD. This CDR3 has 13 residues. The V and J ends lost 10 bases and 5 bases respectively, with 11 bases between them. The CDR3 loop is CATRHTDNSPLHF. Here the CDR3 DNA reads TGTGCCACTCGTCACACCGATAATTCACCCCTCCACTTT.

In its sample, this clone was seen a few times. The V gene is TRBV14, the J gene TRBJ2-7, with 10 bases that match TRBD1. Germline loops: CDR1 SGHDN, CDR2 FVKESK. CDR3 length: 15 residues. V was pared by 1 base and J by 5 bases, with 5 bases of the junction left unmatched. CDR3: CASSQGGQGKNEQYV. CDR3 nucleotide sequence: TGTGCCAGCAGCCAAGGGGGACAGGGGAAGAACGAGCAGTACGTC.

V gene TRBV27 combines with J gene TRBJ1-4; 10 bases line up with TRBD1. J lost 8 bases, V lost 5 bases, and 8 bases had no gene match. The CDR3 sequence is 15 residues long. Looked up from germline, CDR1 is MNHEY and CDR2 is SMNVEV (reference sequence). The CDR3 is CASSQYGTGDEKLFF. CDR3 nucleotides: TGTGCCAGCAGTCAATACGGGACAGGGGACGAAAAACTGTTTTTT.

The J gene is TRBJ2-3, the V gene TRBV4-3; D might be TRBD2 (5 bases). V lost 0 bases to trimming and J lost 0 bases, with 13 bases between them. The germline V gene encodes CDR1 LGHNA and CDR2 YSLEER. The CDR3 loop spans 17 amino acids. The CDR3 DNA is TGCGCCAGCAGCCAAGATTTGAGGGCAGTGAGCACAGATACGCAGTATTTT. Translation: CASSQDLRAVSTDTQYF.

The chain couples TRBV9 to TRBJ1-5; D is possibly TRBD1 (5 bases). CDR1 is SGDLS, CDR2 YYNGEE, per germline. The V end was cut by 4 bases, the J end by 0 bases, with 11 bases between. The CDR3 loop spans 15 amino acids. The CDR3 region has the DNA TGTGCCAGCAGCTCGGGACTGGATAGCAATCAGCCCCAGCATTTT. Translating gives CASSSGLDSNQPQHF.

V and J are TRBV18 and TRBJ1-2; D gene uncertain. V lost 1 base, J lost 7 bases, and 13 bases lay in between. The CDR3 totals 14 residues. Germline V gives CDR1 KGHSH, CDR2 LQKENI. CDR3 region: CASSPREDPSGYTF. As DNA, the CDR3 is TGTGCCAGCTCACCACGGGAGGACCCCTCTGGCTACACCTTC.

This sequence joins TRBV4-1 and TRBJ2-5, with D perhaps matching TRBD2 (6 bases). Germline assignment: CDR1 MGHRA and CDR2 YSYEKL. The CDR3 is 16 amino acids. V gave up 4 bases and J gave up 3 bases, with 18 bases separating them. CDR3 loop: CASSPRPVAEKETQYF. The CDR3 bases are TGCGCCAGCAGCCCCCGTCCGGTAGCGGAGAAAGAGACCCAGTACTTC.

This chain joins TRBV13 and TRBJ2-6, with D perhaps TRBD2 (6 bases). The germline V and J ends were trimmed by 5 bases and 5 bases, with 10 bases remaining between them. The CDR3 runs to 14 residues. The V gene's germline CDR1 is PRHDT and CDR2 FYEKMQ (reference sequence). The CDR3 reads CASSRAGRANVLTF. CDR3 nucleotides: TGTGCCAGCAGCCGCGCGGGACGGGCCAACGTCCTGACTTTC.

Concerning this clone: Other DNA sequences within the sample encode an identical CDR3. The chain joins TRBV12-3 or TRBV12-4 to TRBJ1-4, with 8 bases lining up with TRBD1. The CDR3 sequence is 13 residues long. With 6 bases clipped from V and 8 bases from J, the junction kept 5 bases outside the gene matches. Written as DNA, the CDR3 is TGTGCCAGCAGCCAGGGGGCTAGGGAAAAACTGTTTTTT. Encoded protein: CASSQGAREKLFF.

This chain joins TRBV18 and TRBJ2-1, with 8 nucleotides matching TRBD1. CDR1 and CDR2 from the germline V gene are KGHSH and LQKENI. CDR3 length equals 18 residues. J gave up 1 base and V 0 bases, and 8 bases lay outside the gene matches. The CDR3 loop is CASSPPGRGPESYNEQFF. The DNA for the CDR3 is TGTGCCAGCTCACCACCTGGCAGGGGGCCGGAGTCCTACAATGAGCAGTTCTTC.